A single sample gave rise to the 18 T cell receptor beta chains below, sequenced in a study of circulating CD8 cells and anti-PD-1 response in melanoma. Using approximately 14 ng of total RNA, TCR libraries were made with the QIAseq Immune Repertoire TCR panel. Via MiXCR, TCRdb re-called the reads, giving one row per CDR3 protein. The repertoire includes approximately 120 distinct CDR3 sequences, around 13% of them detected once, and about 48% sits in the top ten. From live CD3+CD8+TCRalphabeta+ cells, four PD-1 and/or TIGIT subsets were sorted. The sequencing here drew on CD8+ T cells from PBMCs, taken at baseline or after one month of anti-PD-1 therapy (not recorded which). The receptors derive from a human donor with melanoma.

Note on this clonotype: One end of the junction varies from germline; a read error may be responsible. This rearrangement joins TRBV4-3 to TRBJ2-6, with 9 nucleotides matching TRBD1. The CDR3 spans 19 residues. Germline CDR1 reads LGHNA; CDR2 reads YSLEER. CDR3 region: CASSQQAGTGSSGANVPTF. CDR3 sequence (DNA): TGCGCCAGCAGCCAACAGGCTGGGACAGGGAGCTCTGGGGCCAACGTCCCGACTTTC.

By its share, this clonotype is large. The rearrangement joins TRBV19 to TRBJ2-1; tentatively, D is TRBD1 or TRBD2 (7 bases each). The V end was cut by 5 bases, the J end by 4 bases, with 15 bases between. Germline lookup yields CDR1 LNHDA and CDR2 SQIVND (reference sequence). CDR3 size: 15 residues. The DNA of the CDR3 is TGTGCCAGTAGTGCAGGGGGGGGCGCTTACAATGAGCAGTTCTTC. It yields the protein CASSAGGGAYNEQFF.

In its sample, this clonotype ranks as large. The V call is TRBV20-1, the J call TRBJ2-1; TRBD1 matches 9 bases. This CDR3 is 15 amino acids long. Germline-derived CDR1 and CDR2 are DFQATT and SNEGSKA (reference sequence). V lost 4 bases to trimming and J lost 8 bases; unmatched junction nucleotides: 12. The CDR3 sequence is CSATRDRDLSDEQFF. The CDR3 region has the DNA TGCAGTGCTACCCGGGACAGGGATCTTTCGGATGAGCAGTTCTTC.

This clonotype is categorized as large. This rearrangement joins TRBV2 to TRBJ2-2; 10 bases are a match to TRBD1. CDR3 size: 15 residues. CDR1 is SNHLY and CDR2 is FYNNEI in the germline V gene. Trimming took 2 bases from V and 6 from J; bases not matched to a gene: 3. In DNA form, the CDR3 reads TGTGCCAGCAGTGAACGGACAGGGGGTGCCGGGGAGCTGTTTTTT. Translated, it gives CASSERTGGAGELFF.

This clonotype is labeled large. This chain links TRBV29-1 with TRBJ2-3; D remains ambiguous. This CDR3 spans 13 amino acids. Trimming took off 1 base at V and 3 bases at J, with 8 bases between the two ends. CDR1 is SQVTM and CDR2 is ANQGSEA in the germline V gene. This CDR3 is CSVEVGPTDTQYF. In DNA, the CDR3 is TGCAGCGTTGAAGTTGGACCTACAGATACGCAGTATTTT.

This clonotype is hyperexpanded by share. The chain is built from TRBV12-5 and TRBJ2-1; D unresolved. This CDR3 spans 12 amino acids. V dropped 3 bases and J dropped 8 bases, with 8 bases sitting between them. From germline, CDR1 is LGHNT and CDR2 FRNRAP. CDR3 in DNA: TGTGCTAGTGGTTTCACGAGCGATGAGCAGTTCTTC. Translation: CASGFTSDEQFF.

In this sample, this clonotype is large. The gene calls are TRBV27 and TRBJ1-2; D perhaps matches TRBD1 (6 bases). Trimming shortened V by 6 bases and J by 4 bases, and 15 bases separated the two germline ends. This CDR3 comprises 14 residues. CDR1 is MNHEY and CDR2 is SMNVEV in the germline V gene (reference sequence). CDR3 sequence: CASRLSGQLYGYTF. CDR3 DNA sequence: TGTGCCAGCAGACTCAGTGGACAGCTCTATGGCTACACCTTC.

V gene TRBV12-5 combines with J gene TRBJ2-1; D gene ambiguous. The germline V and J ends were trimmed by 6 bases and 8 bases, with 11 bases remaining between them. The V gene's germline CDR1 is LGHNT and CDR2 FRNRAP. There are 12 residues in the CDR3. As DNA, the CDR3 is TGTGCTAGTGGGTTCACGGGCGATGAGCAGTTCTTC. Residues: CASGFTGDEQFF.

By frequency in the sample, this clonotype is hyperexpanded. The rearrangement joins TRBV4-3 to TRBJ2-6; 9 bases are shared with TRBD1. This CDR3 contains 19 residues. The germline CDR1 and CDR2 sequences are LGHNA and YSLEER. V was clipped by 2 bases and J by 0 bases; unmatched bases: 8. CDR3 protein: CASSQLAGTGSSGANVLTF. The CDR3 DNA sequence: TGCGCCAGCAGCCAACTGGCCGGGACAGGGAGCTCTGGGGCCAACGTCCTGACTTTC.

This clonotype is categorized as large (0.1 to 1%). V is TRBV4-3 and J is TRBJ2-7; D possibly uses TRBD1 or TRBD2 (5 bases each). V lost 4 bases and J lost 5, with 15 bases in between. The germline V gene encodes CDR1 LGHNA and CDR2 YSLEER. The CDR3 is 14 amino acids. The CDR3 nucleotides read TGCGCCAGCAGCCCGAGGGGCAGTTCGAACGAGCAGTACTTC. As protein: CASSPRGSSNEQYF.

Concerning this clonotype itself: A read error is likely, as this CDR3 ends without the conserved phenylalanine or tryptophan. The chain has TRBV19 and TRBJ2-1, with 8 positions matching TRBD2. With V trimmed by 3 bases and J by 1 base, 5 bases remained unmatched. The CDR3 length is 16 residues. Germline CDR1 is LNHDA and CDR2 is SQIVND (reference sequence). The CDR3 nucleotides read TGTGCCAGTAGTATCTTTCTAGCGGGTTCCTACAATGAGCAGTTCTCC. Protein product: CASSIFLAGSYNEQFS.

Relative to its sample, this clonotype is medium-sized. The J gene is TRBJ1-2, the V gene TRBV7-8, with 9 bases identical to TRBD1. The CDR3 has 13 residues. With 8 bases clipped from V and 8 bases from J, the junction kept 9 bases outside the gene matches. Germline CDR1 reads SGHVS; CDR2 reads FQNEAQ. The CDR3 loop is CASGDRGYIGYTF. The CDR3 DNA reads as TGTGCCAGCGGAGACAGGGGGTATATCGGCTACACCTTC.

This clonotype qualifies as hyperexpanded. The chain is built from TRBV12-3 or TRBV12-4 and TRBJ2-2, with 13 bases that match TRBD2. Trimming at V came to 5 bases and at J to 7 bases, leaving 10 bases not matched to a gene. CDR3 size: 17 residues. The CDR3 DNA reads TGTGCCAGCAGTCCCGCCGGGACTAGCGGGGATTACGGGGAGCTGTTTTTT. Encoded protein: CASSPAGTSGDYGELFF.

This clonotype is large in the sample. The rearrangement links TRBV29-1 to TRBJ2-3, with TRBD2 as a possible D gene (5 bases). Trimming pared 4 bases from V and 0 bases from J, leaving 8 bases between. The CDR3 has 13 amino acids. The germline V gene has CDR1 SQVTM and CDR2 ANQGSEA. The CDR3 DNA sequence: TGCAGCGTTGGAGGGATTAGCACAGATACGCAGTATTTT. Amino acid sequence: CSVGGISTDTQYF.

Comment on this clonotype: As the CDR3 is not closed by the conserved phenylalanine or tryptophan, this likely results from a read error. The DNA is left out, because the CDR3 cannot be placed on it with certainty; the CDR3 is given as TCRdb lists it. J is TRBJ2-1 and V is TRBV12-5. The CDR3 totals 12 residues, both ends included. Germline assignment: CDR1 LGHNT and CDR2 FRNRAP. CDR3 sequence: CASGFTSDEQVL.

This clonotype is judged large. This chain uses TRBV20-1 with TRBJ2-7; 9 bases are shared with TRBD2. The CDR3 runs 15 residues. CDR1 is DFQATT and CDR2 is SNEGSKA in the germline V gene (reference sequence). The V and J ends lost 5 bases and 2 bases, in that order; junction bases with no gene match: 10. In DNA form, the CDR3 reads TGCAGTGCTTCATCTTCAGCGGGGGGACCCTACGAGCAGTACTTC. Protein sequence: CSASSSAGGPYEQYF.

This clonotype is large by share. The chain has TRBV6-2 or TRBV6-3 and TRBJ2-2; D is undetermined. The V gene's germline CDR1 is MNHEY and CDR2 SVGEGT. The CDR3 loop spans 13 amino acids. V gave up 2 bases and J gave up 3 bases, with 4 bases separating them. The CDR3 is CASSYLDTGELFF. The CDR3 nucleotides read TGTGCCAGCAGTTACCTTGACACCGGGGAGCTGTTTTTT.

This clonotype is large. CDR3 bases: TGTGCCAGCAGCCAATTCGAAAGCAATCAGCCCCAGCATTTT. As protein: CASSQFESNQPQHF. This sequence joins TRBV14 and TRBJ1-5, with D uncertain. Looked up from germline, CDR1 is SGHDN and CDR2 is FVKESK. This CDR3 has 14 residues. V was cut by 2 bases and J by 1 base, with 6 bases left in between. The variable domain in full, completed from reference TRBV14 and TRBJ1-5, reads EAGVTQFPSHSVIEKGQTVTLRCDPISGHDNLYWYRRVMGKEIKFLLHFVKESKQDESGMPNNRFLAERTGGTYSTLKVQPAELEDSGVYFCASSQFESNQPQHFGDGTRLSIL.